This T cell receptor (beta chain) derives from a study of response to subunit inactivated influenza vaccine (dated by TCRdb to 2017 to 2018). Broadly, across the study: The study used deep quantitative T cell receptor repertoire profiling to track responses to a trivalent subunit inactivated influenza vaccine.

Library preparation used RT-PCR. Sequencing was performed on an Illumina HiSeq 2500. TCRdb reprocessing: public reads trimmed at Q25 with fastp, clones called with MiXCR, in-frame beta chains kept. Rows with one shared CDR3 protein collapse into an entry with the most common genes and DNA. Within this sample are about half a million distinct CDR3 sequences, with under 9% of them counted one time only. Of the sample, about an eighth is held by the ten largest clones. Overall study results and their limits: The authors suggested that each seasonal influenza vaccination may recruit only a limited number of new T cells.

In this sample, this clonotype turned up many times. It lacks a known antigen. The sample holds no much larger clone one base away, and base qualities are not on file. The TCR was taken from a man between 50 and 75 years old who received an inactivated influenza vaccine. Donor details come from another sample of the same person, matched by shared clones. Sequences were derived from PBMCs from blood, sampled less than 30 months after vaccination.

The CDR3 reads as follows: CASSLINSYNEQFF. The DNA reads TGTGCCAGCAGCTTGATCAACAGTTACAATGAGCAGTTCTTC. The chain is made from TRBV5-6 and TRBJ2-1; no D gene can be assigned with confidence. CDR1 SGHDT and CDR2 YYEEEE are derived from the germline V gene. The CDR3 contains 14 residues, cysteine and phenylalanine counted. Only the CDR3 DNA is retained, 42 bases long and in frame from the first base. V lost 1 base and J lost 4 bases; the stretch between them is 9 bases long.